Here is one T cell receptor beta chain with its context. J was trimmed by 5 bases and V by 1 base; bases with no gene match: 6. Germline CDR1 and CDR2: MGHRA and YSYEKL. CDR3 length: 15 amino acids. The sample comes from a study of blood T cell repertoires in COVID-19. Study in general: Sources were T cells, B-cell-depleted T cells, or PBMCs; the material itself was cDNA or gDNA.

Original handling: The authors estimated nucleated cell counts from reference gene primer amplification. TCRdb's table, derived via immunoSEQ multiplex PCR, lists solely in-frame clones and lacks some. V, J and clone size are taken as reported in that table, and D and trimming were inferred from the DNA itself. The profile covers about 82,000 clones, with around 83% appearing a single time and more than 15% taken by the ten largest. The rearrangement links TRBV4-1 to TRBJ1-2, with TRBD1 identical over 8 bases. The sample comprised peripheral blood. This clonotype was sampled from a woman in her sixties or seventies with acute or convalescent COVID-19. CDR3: CASSQATGGYYGYTF. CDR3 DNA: TGCGCCAGCAGCCAAGCCACAGGGGGATATTATGGCTACACCTTC.